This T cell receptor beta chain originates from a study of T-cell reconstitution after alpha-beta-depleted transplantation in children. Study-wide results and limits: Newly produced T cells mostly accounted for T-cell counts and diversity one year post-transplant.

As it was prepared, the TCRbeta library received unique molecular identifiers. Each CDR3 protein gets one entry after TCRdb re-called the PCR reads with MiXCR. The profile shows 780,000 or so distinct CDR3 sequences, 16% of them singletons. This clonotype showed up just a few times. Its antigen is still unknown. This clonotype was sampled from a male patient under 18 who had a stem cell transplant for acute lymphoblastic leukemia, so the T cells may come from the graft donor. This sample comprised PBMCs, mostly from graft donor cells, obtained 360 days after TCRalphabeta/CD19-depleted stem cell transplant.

CDR3 coding DNA: TGCGCCAGCAGCTTGTGGGACGACGAGCAGTACTTC. Its translation is CASSLWDDEQYF. J is TRBJ2-7 and V is TRBV5-1; D tentatively reads TRBD1 or TRBD2 (5 bases each). CDR1 SGHRS and CDR2 YFSETQ come from the germline V gene. V gave up 1 base and J gave up 5 bases, with 7 bases separating them. This CDR3 is built from 12 residues.